Each of the 21 T cell receptor beta chains below was sequenced from the same sample in a study of T cells in Graves' hyperthyroidism and ophthalmopathy. The CDR3 regions of TCR beta were amplified from RNA transcripts. A set of HTBI primers served as the primers for a first-round RT-PCR of the TCR CDR3. TCRdb re-analysed the multiplex PCR reads in MiXCR, keeping a single row per CDR3 protein. The repertoire holds around 350,000 distinct CDR3 sequences, less than 15% seen once, with 9.2% in the top ten. The material sequenced was blood. These receptors originate from a young woman with Graves' hyperthyroidism.

This clonotype was seen at least ten times. The gene calls are TRBV7-2 and TRBJ2-7, with 9 bases that match TRBD1. The length of the CDR3 is 14 residues. The junction had 4 bases not matched to a gene; V was cut back by 6 bases and J by 1 base. The germline gives CDR1 SGHTA, CDR2 FQGNSA. CDR3 in DNA: TGTGCCAGCAGTAGCGGACAGGGGTCCTACGAGCAGTACTTC. The encoded protein is CASSSGQGSYEQYF.

This clonotype has a count of ten or more. The V gene is TRBV6-1, the J gene TRBJ1-1, with 9 bases lining up with TRBD1. CDR1 and CDR2 from the germline V gene are MNHNS and SASEGT. V dropped 5 bases and J dropped 8; count of bases not matched to a gene: 9. The CDR3 totals 14 residues. CDR3 sequence reads: CASSFRQGDREAFF. In DNA form, the CDR3 reads TGTGCCAGCAGTTTCCGACAGGGGGATCGCGAAGCTTTCTTT.

This clonotype was counted ten times or more. This chain joins TRBV4-1 and TRBJ1-1; 9 bases agree with TRBD1. The CDR3 length is 17 residues. J was trimmed by 3 bases and V by 2 bases; bases with no gene match: 10. Germline-derived CDR1 and CDR2 are MGHRA and YSYEKL. The CDR3 sequence: CASSQPYRGQIDTEAFF. In nucleotides, the CDR3 is TGCGCCAGCAGCCAACCGTACAGGGGGCAGATAGACACTGAAGCTTTCTTT.

This chain joins TRBV7-6 and TRBJ2-1; TRBD2 aligns across 9 bases. J lost 9 bases, V lost 1 base, and 7 bases had no gene match. This CDR3 is built from 15 residues. CDR1 and CDR2 from the germline V gene are SGHVS and FNYEAQ. CDR3 coding DNA: TGTGCCAGCAGCTTAGTGCGGGAGGGCCAGGGTGAGCAGTTCTTC. Protein product: CASSLVREGQGEQFF.

This chain uses TRBV7-2 with TRBJ2-7; no definite D call. Germline CDR1 is SGHTA and CDR2 is FQGNSA. Trimming took off 5 bases at V and 1 base at J, with 15 bases between the two ends. The CDR3 loop spans 15 amino acids. In DNA form, the CDR3 reads TGTGCCAGCAGCCACTGGGCAGGTACTTCCTACGAGCAGTACTTC. It encodes CASSHWAGTSYEQYF. Drawing the rest from reference TRBV7-2 and TRBJ2-7, the complete variable domain is GAGVSQSPSNKVTEKGKDVELRCDPISGHTALYWYRQSLGQGLEFLIYFQGNSAPDKSGLPSDRFSAERTGGSVSTLTIQRTQQEDSAVYLCASSHWAGTSYEQYFGPGTRLTVT.

The chain is built from TRBV7-9 and TRBJ2-3; 8 bases match TRBD2. CDR1 is SEHNR, CDR2 FQNEAQ, per germline (reference sequence). Trimming removed 2 bases from V and 3 bases from J; junction bases left unmatched: 7. The CDR3 loop spans 16 amino acids. The CDR3 nucleotides read TGTGCCAGCAGCTTATATCGCGGGGGGCGGACAGATACGCAGTATTTT. It specifies CASSLYRGGRTDTQYF.

The rearrangement uses TRBV28 and TRBJ1-1; unclear D gene. The CDR3 is 13 amino acids. Germline CDR1 MDHEN, CDR2 SYDVKM. V dropped 3 bases and J dropped 9 bases, with 14 bases sitting between them. In DNA, the CDR3 is TGTGCCAGCAGTTTGCTTTTGGGCGCTAAAGCTTTCTTT. It yields the protein CASSLLLGAKAFF.

This clonotype came up many times. The rearrangement links TRBV6-2 or TRBV6-3 to TRBJ2-6, with 7 bases identical to TRBD1. V was clipped by 6 bases and J by 0 bases; unmatched bases: 11. This CDR3 has 18 residues. Germline CDR1 and CDR2: MNHEY and SVGEGT. The CDR3 DNA is TGTGCCAGCAGATCGACAGGGATGGGGGCCTCTGGGGCCAACGTCCTGACTTTC. Its translation is CASRSTGMGASGANVLTF.

The sample holds many counts of this clonotype. The rearrangement joins TRBV6-2 or TRBV6-3 to TRBJ2-1; D may be TRBD1 or TRBD2 (5 bases each). CDR1 and CDR2 (germline): MNHEY, SVGEGT. V was clipped by 6 bases and J by 0 bases, with 12 bases between them. The CDR3 spans 15 residues. This CDR3 reads CASSYGASSYNEQFF. As DNA, the CDR3 is TGTGCCAGCAGCTACGGGGCGAGCTCCTACAATGAGCAGTTCTTC.

This clonotype was seen many times. This chain uses TRBV10-3 with TRBJ2-3; D might be TRBD1 or TRBD2, each matching 5 bases. V lost 6 bases and J 3 bases, leaving 13 bases between the germline ends. The CDR3 has 14 residues. Germline CDR1 reads ENHRY; CDR2 reads SYGVKD. The CDR3 DNA is TGTGCCATCAGCGAACGGGACGCGACAGATACGCAGTATTTT. Protein product: CAISERDATDTQYF.

The V gene is TRBV6-2 or TRBV6-3, the J gene TRBJ2-3; D may be TRBD2 (6 bases). The germline V gene encodes CDR1 MNHEY and CDR2 SVGEGT. The length of the CDR3 is 14 residues. V was shortened by 6 bases and J by 3 bases, with 13 bases between the two germline ends. CDR3 nucleotide sequence: TGTGCCAGCAGCCTTAGCGGTTGGACAGATACGCAGTATTTT. Translated: CASSLSGWTDTQYF.

Comments on this clonotype: A read error may be the cause here, since a much bigger clone is one base away. The rearrangement joins TRBV28 to TRBJ1-1; unclear D gene. From germline, CDR1 is MDHEN and CDR2 SYDVKM. This CDR3 contains 13 residues. The CDR3 region is CAGSLQPNTEAFF. The CDR3 DNA reads as TGTGCCGGCAGTTTACAGCCGAACACTGAAGCTTTCTTT.

This clonotype occurred a few times. The V and J genes are TRBV6-2 or TRBV6-3 and TRBJ2-5, with 8 bases fitting TRBD2. V dropped 0 bases and J dropped 13; count of bases not matched to a gene: 22. The CDR3 is 18 residues long. Germline CDR1 is MNHEY and CDR2 is SVGEGT. The CDR3 here is CASSYSLPPPGAGELGYF. For the CDR3, the DNA is TGTGCCAGCAGTTACTCCCTACCCCCGCCGGGAGCGGGAGAGCTTGGGTACTTC.

In this sample, this clonotype turned up a few times. The CDR3 is CASSSQEGGKNIQYF. The DNA for the CDR3 is TGTGCCAGCAGCTCCCAGGAGGGGGGCAAAAACATTCAGTACTTC. V usage is TRBV3-1 and J usage is TRBJ2-4; perhaps D is TRBD1 or TRBD2 (6 bases each). Germline CDR1 is LGHDT and CDR2 is YNNKEL (reference sequence). Trimming took off 5 bases at V and 3 bases at J, with 14 bases between the two ends. The CDR3 is 15 residues long.

In its sample, this clonotype was seen many times. This chain joins TRBV27 and TRBJ2-3; 7 nucleotides match TRBD2. The CDR3 covers 15 residues. Germline V gene lookup returns CDR1 MNHEY and CDR2 SMNVEV (reference sequence). V was pared by 8 bases and J by 2 bases, with 10 bases of the junction left unmatched. The CDR3 loop is CASRSPSGYTDTQYF. CDR3 in DNA: TGTGCCAGCCGTTCCCCTAGCGGATACACAGATACGCAGTATTTT.

As regards this clonotype: A read error may produce the germline difference seen at one junction end. The chain joins TRBV7-8 to TRBJ2-7; D may correspond to TRBD1 or TRBD2 (5 bases each). Germline lookup yields CDR1 SGHVS and CDR2 FQNEAQ. The CDR3 runs to 19 residues. The CDR3 sequence: CAGSLEVGADSVGTYEQYF. The CDR3 region has the DNA TGTGCCGGCAGCCTGGAGGTAGGGGCGGATTCCGTCGGTACCTACGAGCAGTACTTC.

In this sample, this clonotype turned up a few times. This sequence joins TRBV5-1 and TRBJ2-5; D possibly corresponds to TRBD1 (6 bases). CDR3 length equals 15 residues. Trimming took off 1 base at V and 3 bases at J, with 13 bases between the two ends. Looked up from germline, CDR1 is SGHRS and CDR2 is YFSETQ. The CDR3 bases are TGCGCCAGCAGCTTGACTCTGAAGGGGGAAGAGACCCAGTACTTC. This sequence encodes CASSLTLKGEETQYF.

This rearrangement joins TRBV24-1 to TRBJ2-6, with D possibly TRBD2 on 5 matching bases. CDR3 length: 15 amino acids. CDR1 and CDR2 from the germline V gene are KGHDR and SFDVKD. The V end was cut by 3 bases, the J end by 2 bases, with 7 bases between. For the CDR3, the DNA is TGTGCCACCAGTGATGGACTGCCTGGGGCCAACGTCCTGACTTTC. As protein: CATSDGLPGANVLTF.

Only a few counts were recorded for this clonotype. The V and J genes are TRBV4-3 and TRBJ2-1, with TRBD2 matching 7 bases. With 0 bases clipped from V and 2 bases from J, the junction kept 4 bases outside the gene matches. Germline lookup yields CDR1 LGHNA and CDR2 YSLEER. The CDR3 has 16 residues. Here the CDR3 reads CASSQELAVTYNEQFF. The DNA for the CDR3 is TGCGCCAGCAGCCAAGAGCTAGCGGTTACCTACAATGAGCAGTTCTTC.

There are many counts of this clonotype. V gene TRBV7-9 combines with J gene TRBJ2-7; D not certain. This CDR3 contains 11 residues. Trimming shortened V by 5 bases and J by 3 bases, and 5 bases separated the two germline ends. Germline V gene lookup returns CDR1 SEHNR and CDR2 FQNEAQ (reference sequence). This CDR3 reads CASSTDYEQYF. The CDR3 coding sequence is TGTGCCAGCAGCACAGACTACGAGCAGTACTTC.

There are many counts of this clonotype. The rearrangement joins TRBV7-9 to TRBJ2-5; 8 positions agree with TRBD1. CDR1 is SEHNR, CDR2 FQNEAQ, per germline (reference sequence). The CDR3 is 17 residues long. V trimming: 3 bases; J trimming: 3 bases; junction bases outside the gene matches: 12. The CDR3 DNA reads as TGTGCCAGCAGCTTGGGGACAGGTGATACGGCTAAAGAGACCCAGTACTTC. Its protein product is CASSLGTGDTAKETQYF.